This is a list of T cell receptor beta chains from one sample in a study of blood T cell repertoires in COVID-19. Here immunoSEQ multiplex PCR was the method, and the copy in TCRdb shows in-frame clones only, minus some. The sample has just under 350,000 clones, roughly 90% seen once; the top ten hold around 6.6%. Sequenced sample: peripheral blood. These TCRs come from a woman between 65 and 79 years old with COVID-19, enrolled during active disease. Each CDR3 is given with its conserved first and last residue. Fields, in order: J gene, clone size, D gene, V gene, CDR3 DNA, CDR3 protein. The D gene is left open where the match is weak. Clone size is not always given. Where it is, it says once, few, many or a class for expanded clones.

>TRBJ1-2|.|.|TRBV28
TGTGCCAGCAGTTCCCCCCGGGAGGGGAAGGTGGATGGCTACACCTTC
CASSSPREGKVDGYTF
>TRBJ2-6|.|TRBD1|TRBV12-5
TGTGCTAGTGGTTCATGGACAGGGGGCTTCGGGGCCAACGTCCTGACTTTC
CASGSWTGGFGANVLTF
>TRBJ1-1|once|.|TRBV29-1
TGCAGCGTTTCACCAGGGGACGGAGCTTTCTTT
CSVSPGDGAFF
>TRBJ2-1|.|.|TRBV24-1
TGTGCCACCAGTGATTCTAGGCGGGGCGTCCCTGAGCAGTTCTTC
CATSDSRRGVPEQFF
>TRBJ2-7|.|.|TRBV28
TGTGCCAGCAGTTTATGGGGGCTCGCCTACGAGCAGTACTTC
CASSLWGLAYEQYF
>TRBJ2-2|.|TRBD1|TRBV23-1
TGCGCCAGCAGTGACCCCCGTTCCGGGACAGGGTTTCCCGGGGAGCTGTTTTTT
CASSDPRSGTGFPGELFF
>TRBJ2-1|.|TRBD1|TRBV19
TGTGCCAGTAGTACTTCGCGAGGGGGCCGCCCCAATGAGCAGTTCTTC
CASSTSRGGRPNEQFF
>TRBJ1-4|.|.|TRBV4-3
TGCGCCAGCAGCCAAGGACTGGCGGGCTCAGGCCCAACTAATGAAAAACTGTTTTTT
CASSQGLAGSGPTNEKLFF
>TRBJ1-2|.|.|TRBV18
TGTGCCAGCTCACCCTTACAGGGAAGTAATGGCTACACCTTC
CASSPLQGSNGYTF
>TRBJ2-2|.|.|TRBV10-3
TGTGCCATCAGTGAGTCGGGGGCTACCGGGGAGCTGTTTTTT
CAISESGATGELFF
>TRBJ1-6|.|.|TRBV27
TGTGCCAGCAGTTCCTCGACGGGTGTGATCCCCTATAATTCACCCCTCCACTTT
CASSSSTGVIPYNSPLHF
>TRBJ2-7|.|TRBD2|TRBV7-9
TGTGCCAGCAGCTCCGGGACGGGGGGCTACGAGCAGTACTTC
CASSSGTGGYEQYF
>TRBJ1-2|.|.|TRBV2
TGTGCCAGCAGTGAAGCTGGCAGGGCGGGAGGCTACACCTTC
CASSEAGRAGGYTF
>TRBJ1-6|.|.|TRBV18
TGTGCCAGCTCACCAGACTACTCACCCCTCCACTTT
CASSPDYSPLHF
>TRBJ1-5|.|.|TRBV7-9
TGTGCCAGCAGCTTAGGCACACCCTTGGGCAATCAGCCCCAGCATTTT
CASSLGTPLGNQPQHF
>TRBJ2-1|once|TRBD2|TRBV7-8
TGTGCCAGCAGCTTGGTACTAGCGGGGGCCATAAACAATGAGCAGTTCTTC
CASSLVLAGAINNEQFF
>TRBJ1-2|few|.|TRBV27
TGTGCCAGCAGGGGGGGATCCTACCCTTATGGCTACACCTTC
CASRGGSYPYGYTF
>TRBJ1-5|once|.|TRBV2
TGTGCCGGGGGAAGGGACACCTCCAATCAGCCCCAGCATTTT
CAGGRDTSNQPQHF
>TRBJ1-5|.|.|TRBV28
TGTGCCAGCAGTTCCCCTGGAGTCCTAGAGGGCAATCAGCCCCAGCATTTT
CASSSPGVLEGNQPQHF
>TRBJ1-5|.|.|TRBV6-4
TGTGCCAGCAGTGACTCCTCCTTTGGAGGGGCCAACAATCAGCCCCAGCATTTT
CASSDSSFGGANNQPQHF
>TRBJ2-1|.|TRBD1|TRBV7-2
TGTGCCAGCAGCGGAAAACAGGGGGCTTTCTCCTACAATGAGCAGTTCTTC
CASSGKQGAFSYNEQFF
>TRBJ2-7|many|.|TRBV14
TGTGCCAGCAGCCAAGCAGCAGGGGTTAACGAGCAGTACTTC
CASSQAAGVNEQYF
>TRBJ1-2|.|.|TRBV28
TGTGCCAGCAGCCTTACTCTCCGGGACTATGGCTACACCTTC
CASSLTLRDYGYTF
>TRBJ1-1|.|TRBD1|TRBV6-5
TGTGCCAGCAGCCCCTTCGCAGGGGGGCTTGAAGCTTTCTTT
CASSPFAGGLEAFF